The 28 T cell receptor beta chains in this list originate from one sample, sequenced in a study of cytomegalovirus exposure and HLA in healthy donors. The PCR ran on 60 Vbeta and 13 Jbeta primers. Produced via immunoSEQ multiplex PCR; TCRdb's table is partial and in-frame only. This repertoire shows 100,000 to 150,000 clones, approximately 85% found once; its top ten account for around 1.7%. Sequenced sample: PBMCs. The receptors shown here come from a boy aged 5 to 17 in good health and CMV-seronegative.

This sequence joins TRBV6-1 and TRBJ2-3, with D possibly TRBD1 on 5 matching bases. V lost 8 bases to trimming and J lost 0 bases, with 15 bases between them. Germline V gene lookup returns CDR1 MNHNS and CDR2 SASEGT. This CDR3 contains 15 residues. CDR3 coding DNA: TGTGCCAGCGGAGAGACAGTCCCTAGCACAGATACGCAGTATTTT. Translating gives CASGETVPSTDTQYF.

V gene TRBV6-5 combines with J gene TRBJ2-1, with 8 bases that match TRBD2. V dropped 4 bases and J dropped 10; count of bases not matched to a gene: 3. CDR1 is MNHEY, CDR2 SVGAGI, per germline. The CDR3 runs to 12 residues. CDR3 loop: CASSLSGREQFF. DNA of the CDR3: TGTGCCAGCAGTTTAAGCGGGAGAGAGCAGTTCTTC.

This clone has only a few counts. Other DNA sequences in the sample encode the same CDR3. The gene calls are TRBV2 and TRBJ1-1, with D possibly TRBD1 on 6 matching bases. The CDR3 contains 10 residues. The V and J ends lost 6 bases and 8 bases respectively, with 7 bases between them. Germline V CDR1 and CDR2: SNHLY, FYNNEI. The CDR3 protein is CASRGTEAFF. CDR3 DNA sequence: TGTGCCAGCAGGGGGACAGAAGCTTTCTTT.

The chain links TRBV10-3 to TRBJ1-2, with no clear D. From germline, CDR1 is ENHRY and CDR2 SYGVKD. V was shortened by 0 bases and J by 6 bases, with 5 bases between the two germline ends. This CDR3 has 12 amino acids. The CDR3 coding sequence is TGTGCCATCAGTGAGTCAGGAGATGGCTACACCTTC. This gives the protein CAISESGDGYTF.

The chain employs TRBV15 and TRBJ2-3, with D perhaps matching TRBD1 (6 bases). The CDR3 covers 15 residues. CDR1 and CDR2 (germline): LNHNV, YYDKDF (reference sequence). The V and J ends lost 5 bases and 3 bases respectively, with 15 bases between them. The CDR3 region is CATSRLGAQTDTQYF. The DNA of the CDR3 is TGTGCCACCAGCCGATTGGGGGCGCAGACAGATACGCAGTATTTT.

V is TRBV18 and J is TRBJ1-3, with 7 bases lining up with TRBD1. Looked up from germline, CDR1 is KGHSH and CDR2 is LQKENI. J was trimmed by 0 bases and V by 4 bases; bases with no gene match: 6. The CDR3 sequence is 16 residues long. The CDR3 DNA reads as TGTGCCAGCTCACAGGGACAGTTAGGCTCTGGAAACACCATATATTTT. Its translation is CASSQGQLGSGNTIYF.

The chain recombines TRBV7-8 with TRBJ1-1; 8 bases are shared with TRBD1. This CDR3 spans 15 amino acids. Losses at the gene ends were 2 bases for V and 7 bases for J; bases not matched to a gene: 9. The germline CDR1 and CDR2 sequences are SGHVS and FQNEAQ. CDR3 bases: TGTGCCAGCAGCTTACGGCTAACAGGGGGGAGTGAAGCTTTCTTT. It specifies CASSLRLTGGSEAFF.

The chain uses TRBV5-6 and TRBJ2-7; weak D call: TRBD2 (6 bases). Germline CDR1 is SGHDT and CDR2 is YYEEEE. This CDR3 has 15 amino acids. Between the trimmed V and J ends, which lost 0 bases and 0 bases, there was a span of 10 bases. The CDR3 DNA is TGTGCCAGCAGCTTGGGACTAGAAAGCTCCTACGAGCAGTACTTC. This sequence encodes CASSLGLESSYEQYF.

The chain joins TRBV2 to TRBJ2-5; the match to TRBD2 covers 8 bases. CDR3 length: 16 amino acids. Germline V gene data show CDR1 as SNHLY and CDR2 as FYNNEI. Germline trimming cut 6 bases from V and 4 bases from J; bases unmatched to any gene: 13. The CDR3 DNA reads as TGTGCCAGCAGGCCCACTAGCGGAGGGGTCGCAGAGACCCAGTACTTC. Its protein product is CASRPTSGGVAETQYF.

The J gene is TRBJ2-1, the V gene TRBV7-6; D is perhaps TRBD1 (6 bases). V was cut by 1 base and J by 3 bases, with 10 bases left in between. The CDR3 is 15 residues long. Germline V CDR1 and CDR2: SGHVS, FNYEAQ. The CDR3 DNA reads TGTGCCAGCAGCTTAGGGCCAGGGGACTACAATGAGCAGTTCTTC. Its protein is CASSLGPGDYNEQFF.

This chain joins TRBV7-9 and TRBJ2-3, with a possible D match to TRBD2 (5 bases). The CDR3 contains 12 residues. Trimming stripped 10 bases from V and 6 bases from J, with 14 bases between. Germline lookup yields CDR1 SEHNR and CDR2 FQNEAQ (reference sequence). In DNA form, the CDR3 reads TGTGCCACCTCGGACTGGGAGGATACGCAGTATTTT. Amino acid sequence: CATSDWEDTQYF.

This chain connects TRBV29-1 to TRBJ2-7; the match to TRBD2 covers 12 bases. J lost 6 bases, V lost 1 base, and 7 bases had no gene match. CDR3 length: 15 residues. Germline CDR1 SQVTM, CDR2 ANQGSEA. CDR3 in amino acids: CSVEARLAGDTEQYF. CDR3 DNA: TGCAGCGTTGAAGCCCGACTAGCGGGAGATACCGAGCAGTACTTC.

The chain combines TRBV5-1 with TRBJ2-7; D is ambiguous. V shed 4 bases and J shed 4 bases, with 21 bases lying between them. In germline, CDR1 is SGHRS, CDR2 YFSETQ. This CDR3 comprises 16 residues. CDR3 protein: CASSPRVTVGRYEQYF. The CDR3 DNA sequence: TGCGCCAGCAGCCCACGGGTAACTGTGGGTAGATACGAGCAGTACTTC.

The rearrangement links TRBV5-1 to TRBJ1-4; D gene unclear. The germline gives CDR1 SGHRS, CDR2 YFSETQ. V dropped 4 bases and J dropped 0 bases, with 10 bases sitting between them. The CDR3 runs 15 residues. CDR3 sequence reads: CASSPSSATNEKLFF. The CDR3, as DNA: TGCGCCAGCAGCCCTTCATCAGCAACTAATGAAAAACTGTTTTTT.

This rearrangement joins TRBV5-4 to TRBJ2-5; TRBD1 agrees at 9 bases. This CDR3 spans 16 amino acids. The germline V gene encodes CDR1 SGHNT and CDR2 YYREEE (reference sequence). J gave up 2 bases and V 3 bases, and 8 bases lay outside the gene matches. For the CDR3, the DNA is TGTGCCAGCAGCTCCTCAAACGACAGGGGGCAAGAGACCCAGTACTTC. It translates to CASSSSNDRGQETQYF.

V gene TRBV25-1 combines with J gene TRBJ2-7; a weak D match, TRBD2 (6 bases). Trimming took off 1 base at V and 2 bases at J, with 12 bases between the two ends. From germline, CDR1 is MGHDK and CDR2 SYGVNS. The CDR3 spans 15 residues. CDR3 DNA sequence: TGTGCCAGCAGTGAATCCGGGACTGGCGCCTACGAGCAGTACTTC. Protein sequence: CASSESGTGAYEQYF.

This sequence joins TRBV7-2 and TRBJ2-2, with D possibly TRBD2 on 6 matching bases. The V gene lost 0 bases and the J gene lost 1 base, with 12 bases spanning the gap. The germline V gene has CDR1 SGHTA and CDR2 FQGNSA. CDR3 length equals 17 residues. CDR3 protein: CASSLARPGVNTGELFF. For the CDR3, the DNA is TGTGCCAGCAGCTTAGCGCGGCCGGGAGTGAACACCGGGGAGCTGTTTTTT.

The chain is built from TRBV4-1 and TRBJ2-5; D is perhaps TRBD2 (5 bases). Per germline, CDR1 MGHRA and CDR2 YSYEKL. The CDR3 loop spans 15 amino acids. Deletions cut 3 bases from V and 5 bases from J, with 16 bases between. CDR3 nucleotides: TGCGCCAGCAGCCAGTACATAGCGCGTGCGGAGACCCAGTACTTC. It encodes CASSQYIARAETQYF.

DNA of the CDR3: TGTGCCGGAGGAGGGAGAGAGACCCAGTACTTC. It encodes CAGGGRETQYF. The V call is TRBV2, the J call TRBJ2-5, with a possible D match to TRBD2 (6 bases). Looked up from germline, CDR1 is SNHLY and CDR2 is FYNNEI. This CDR3 has 11 amino acids. Trimming shortened V by 11 bases and J by 4 bases, and 11 bases separated the two germline ends.

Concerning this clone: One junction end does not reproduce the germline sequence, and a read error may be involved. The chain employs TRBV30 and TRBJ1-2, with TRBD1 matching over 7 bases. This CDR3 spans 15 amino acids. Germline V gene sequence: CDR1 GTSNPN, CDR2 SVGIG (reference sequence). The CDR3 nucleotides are TGTGCCTGGAGCGGAATCCGGGACAGACTCTATGGCTACCCCTTC. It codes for CAWSGIRDRLYGYPF.

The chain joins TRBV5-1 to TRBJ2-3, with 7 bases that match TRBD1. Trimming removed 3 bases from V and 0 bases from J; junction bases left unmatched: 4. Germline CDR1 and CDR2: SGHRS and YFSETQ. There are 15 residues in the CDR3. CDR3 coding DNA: TGCGCCAGCAGCTCCTTGACAGGGAGCACAGATACGCAGTATTTT. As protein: CASSSLTGSTDTQYF.

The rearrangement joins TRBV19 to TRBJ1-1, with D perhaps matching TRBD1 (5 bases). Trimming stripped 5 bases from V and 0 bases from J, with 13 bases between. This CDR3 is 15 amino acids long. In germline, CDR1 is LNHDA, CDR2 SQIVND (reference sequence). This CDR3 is CASSLPGGVNTEAFF. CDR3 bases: TGTGCCAGTAGTCTGCCCGGAGGGGTGAACACTGAAGCTTTCTTT.

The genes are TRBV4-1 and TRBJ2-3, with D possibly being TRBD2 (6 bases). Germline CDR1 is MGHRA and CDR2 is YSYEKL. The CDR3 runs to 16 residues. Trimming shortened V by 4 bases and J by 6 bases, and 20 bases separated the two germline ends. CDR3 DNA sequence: TGCGCCAGCAGCCTGGCGGGACTCCCCCCGGGGGATACGCAGTATTTT. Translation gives CASSLAGLPPGDTQYF.

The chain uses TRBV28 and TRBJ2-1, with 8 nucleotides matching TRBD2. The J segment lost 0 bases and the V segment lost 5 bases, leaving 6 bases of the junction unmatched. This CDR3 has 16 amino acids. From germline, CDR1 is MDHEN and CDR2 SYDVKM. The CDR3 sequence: CASSLQSGSSYNEQFF. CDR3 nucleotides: TGTGCCAGCAGTCTCCAAAGCGGGAGCTCCTACAATGAGCAGTTCTTC.

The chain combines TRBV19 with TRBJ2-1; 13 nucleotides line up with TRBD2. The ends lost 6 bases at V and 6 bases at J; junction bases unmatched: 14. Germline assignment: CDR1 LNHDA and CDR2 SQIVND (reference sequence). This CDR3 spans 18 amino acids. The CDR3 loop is CASSPGLAGEGPFNEQFF. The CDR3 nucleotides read TGTGCCAGTAGCCCAGGACTAGCGGGAGAAGGGCCTTTCAATGAGCAGTTCTTC.

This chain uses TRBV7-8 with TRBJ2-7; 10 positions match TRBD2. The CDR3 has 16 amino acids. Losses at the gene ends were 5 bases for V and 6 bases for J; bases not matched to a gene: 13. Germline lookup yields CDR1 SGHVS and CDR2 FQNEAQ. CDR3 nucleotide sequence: TGTGCCAGCAGCCATCTAGCGGGAGATGGGTTTATCGAGCAGTACTTC. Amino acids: CASSHLAGDGFIEQYF.

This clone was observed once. This CDR3 reads CASMEDSLKTYEQYF. In DNA, the CDR3 is TGCGCCAGCATGGAGGACTCACTAAAAACCTACGAGCAGTACTTC. The chain links TRBV10-1 to TRBJ2-7; tentative D call: TRBD2 (5 bases). Germline lookup yields CDR1 WNHNN and CDR2 SYGVQD (reference sequence). The CDR3 extends over 15 amino acids. V lost 7 bases, J lost 2 bases, and 18 bases lay in between.

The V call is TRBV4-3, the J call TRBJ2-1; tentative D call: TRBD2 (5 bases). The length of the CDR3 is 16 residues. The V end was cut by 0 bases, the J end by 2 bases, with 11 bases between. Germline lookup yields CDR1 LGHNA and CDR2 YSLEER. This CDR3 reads CASSQDDTGTYNEQFF. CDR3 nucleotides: TGCGCCAGCAGCCAAGATGACACCGGGACCTACAATGAGCAGTTCTTC.